The rows below give T cell receptor beta chains drawn from one sample of a study of T cells in Graves' hyperthyroidism and ophthalmopathy. TCRdb redid the calling of the multiplex PCR reads with MiXCR, one entry per CDR3 protein. The sample records around 350,000 distinct CDR3 sequences, about 17% being singletons. Sequencing was done on a sample of blood. The receptors originated from a woman aged 25 to 39 with Graves' hyperthyroidism that later progressed to Graves' ophthalmopathy. Both conserved end residues are part of each CDR3. The D gene is left open where the match is weak. For some rows the clone size is stated as once, few or many, or as a class when expanded; others skip it.

D: -; V: TRBV2; size: many; J: TRBJ2-2; length: 15; CDR3: CASRGAGSDTGELFF; DNA: TGTGCCAGCAGGGGGGCAGGGTCGGACACCGGGGAGCTGTTTTTT
D: -; V: TRBV9; size: -; J: TRBJ1-2; length: 15; CDR3: CASSVGVGQGYGYTF; DNA: TGTGCCAGCAGCGTAGGGGTAGGGCAAGGCTATGGCTACACCTTC
D: -; V: TRBV10-1; size: few; J: TRBJ2-7; length: 13; CDR3: CASTAGPGYEQYF; DNA: TGCGCCAGCACCGCGGGACCGGGCTACGAGCAGTACTTC
D: TRBD1; V: TRBV6-1; size: many; J: TRBJ2-7; length: 16; CDR3: CASSGTGGTSTYEQYF; DNA: TGTGCCAGTAGCGGGACAGGGGGGACTAGTACCTACGAGCAGTACTTC
D: TRBD2; V: TRBV28; size: many; J: TRBJ2-1; length: 15; CDR3: CASSQLAGGYNEQFF; DNA: TGTGCCAGCAGTCAATTAGCGGGAGGATACAATGAGCAGTTCTTC
D: TRBD2; V: TRBV5-1; size: many; J: TRBJ2-1; length: 17; CDR3: CASSLALSGSSYNEQFF; DNA: TGCGCCAGCAGCTTGGCGCTTAGCGGGAGCTCCTACAATGAGCAGTTCTTC
D: -; V: TRBV5-1; size: -; J: TRBJ2-2; length: 13; CDR3: CASRQGYTGELFF; DNA: TGCGCCAGCAGACAGGGTTACACCGGGGAGCTGTTTTTT
D: TRBD1; V: TRBV10-3; size: many; J: TRBJ2-5; length: 12; CDR3: CAISADRETQYF; DNA: TGTGCCATCAGTGCGGACAGGGAGACCCAGTACTTC
D: -; V: TRBV12-3/TRBV12-4; size: many; J: TRBJ2-2; length: 13; CDR3: CASSSHDTGELFF; DNA: TGTGCCAGCAGTTCCCATGACACCGGGGAGCTGTTTTTT
D: -; V: TRBV28; size: many; J: TRBJ2-1; length: 14; CDR3: CASSLRTVYNEQFF; DNA: TGTGCCAGCAGTCTTCGGACAGTTTACAATGAGCAGTTCTTC
D: TRBD1; V: TRBV7-2; size: few; J: TRBJ1-1; length: 16; CDR3: CASSPWDSPKNTEAFF; DNA: TGTGCCAGCAGCCCCTGGGACAGCCCTAAGAACACTGAAGCTTTCTTT
D: -; V: TRBV19; size: -; J: TRBJ2-1; length: 13; CDR3: CASSVYTSNEQFF; DNA: TGTGCCAGTAGTGTCTATACTAGCAATGAGCAGTTCTTC
D: TRBD2; V: TRBV3-1; size: -; J: TRBJ2-5; length: 20; CDR3: CASSQDLSRLAGFLTGDQYF; DNA: TGTGCCAGCAGCCAAGATTTGAGTAGGCTAGCGGGCTTCTTGACGGGTGACCAGTACTTC
D: -; V: TRBV20-1; size: many; J: TRBJ2-5; length: 17; CDR3: CSARPSRDTSPEETQYF; DNA: TGCAGTGCTAGACCTAGCCGGGACACATCCCCCGAGGAGACCCAGTACTTC
D: -; V: TRBV3-1; size: -; J: TRBJ1-2; length: 16; CDR3: CASSQYRRTPPRGYTF; DNA: TGTGCCAGCAGCCAATACCGGAGGACACCCCCCAGAGGCTACACCTTC
D: -; V: TRBV20-1; size: many; J: TRBJ1-2; length: 14; CDR3: CSAREVGGDYGYTF; DNA: TGCAGTGCTAGGGAGGTGGGGGGGGACTATGGCTACACCTTC
D: -; V: TRBV5-1; size: -; J: TRBJ2-5; length: 14; CDR3: CASSLGSGRETQYF; DNA: TGCGCCAGCAGCTTGGGATCCGGGCGGGAGACCCAGTACTTC
D: TRBD1; V: TRBV6-1; size: many; J: TRBJ1-5; length: 14; CDR3: CASRIQGGNQPQHF; DNA: TGTGCCAGCAGGATTCAGGGGGGGAATCAGCCCCAGCATTTT
D: TRBD1; V: TRBV7-9; size: -; J: TRBJ2-7; length: 12; CDR3: CASIVDRGRQYF; DNA: TGTGCCAGCATCGTCGACAGGGGGCGACAGTACTTC
D: -; V: TRBV3-1; size: many; J: TRBJ1-2; length: 14; CDR3: CASSQGFRLDGYTF; DNA: TGTGCCAGCAGCCAAGGGTTCCGGTTAGATGGCTACACCTTC
D: -; V: TRBV3-1; size: many; J: TRBJ1-6; length: 14; CDR3: CASSQGYGNSPLHF; DNA: TGTGCCAGCAGCCAAGGGTACGGGAATTCACCCCTCCACTTT
D: TRBD2; V: TRBV27; size: many; J: TRBJ2-7; length: 16; CDR3: CASSRRLAGSSYEQYF; DNA: TGTGCCAGCAGTCGCCGACTAGCGGGGAGCTCCTACGAGCAGTACTTC
D: -; V: TRBV10-3; size: few; J: TRBJ2-2; length: 12; CDR3: CAIPGVGGELFF; DNA: TGTGCCATCCCCGGAGTCGGCGGGGAGCTGTTTTTT
D: -; V: TRBV2; size: many; J: TRBJ2-5; length: 16; CDR3: CASSQGRAGSGETQYF; DNA: TGTGCCAGCAGCCAAGGTCGGGCAGGGTCGGGAGAGACCCAGTACTTC
D: TRBD2; V: TRBV6-2/TRBV6-3; size: -; J: TRBJ2-4; length: 16; CDR3: CASSPTGTSGRYIQYF; DNA: TGTGCCAGCAGTCCCACCGGGACTAGCGGGAGGTACATTCAGTACTTC
D: -; V: TRBV28; size: few; J: TRBJ1-4; length: 19; CDR3: CASSLPPESLGSWGEKLFF; DNA: TGTGCCAGCAGTTTGCCGCCCGAAAGTCTGGGGTCTTGGGGTGAAAAACTGTTTTTT
D: TRBD2; V: TRBV10-3; size: many; J: TRBJ2-2; length: 18; CDR3: CAISGGTSGSVNTGELFF; DNA: TGTGCCATCAGTGGCGGGACTAGCGGGAGCGTAAACACCGGGGAGCTGTTTTTT
D: -; V: TRBV13; size: few; J: TRBJ2-2; length: 12; CDR3: CASSLWPGELFF; DNA: TGTGCCAGCAGCTTATGGCCCGGGGAGCTGTTTTTT
D: -; V: TRBV19; size: -; J: TRBJ1-1; length: 15; CDR3: CASSTTGLMNTEAFF; DNA: TGTGCCAGTAGTACGACAGGTCTTATGAACACTGAAGCTTTCTTT
D: -; V: TRBV4-2; size: many; J: TRBJ1-1; length: 12; CDR3: CASSRVTTEAFF; DNA: TGTGCCAGCAGCCGAGTTACAACTGAAGCTTTCTTT
D: -; V: TRBV19; size: many; J: TRBJ1-1; length: 14; CDR3: CASSTTAQSPEAFF; DNA: TGTGCCAGTAGCACGACAGCTCAATCACCTGAAGCTTTCTTT
D: -; V: TRBV28; size: many; J: TRBJ2-2; length: 15; CDR3: CASSLLWGGPGELFF; DNA: TGTGCCAGCAGTTTATTATGGGGGGGCCCCGGGGAGCTGTTTTTT
D: -; V: TRBV2; size: -; J: TRBJ2-7; length: 12; CDR3: CASSALRVAQYF; DNA: TGTGCCAGCAGTGCGTTAAGGGTTGCGCAGTACTTC
D: -; V: TRBV7-9; size: few; J: TRBJ2-7; length: 16; CDR3: CASSLSTGLIGYEQYF; DNA: TGTGCCAGCAGCTTATCCACGGGACTCATCGGTTACGAGCAGTACTTC
D: TRBD1; V: TRBV7-9; size: -; J: TRBJ1-2; length: 16; CDR3: CASSLVDPGQGRGYTF; DNA: TGTGCCAGCAGCTTAGTGGATCCGGGACAGGGGCGCGGCTACACCTTC
D: -; V: TRBV15; size: few; J: TRBJ2-5; length: 14; CDR3: CATSMRSTRRDTHF; DNA: TGTGCCACCAGCATGAGGTCGACTAGGAGGGACACCCACTTC
D: TRBD2; V: TRBV29-1; size: -; J: TRBJ2-5; length: 14; CDR3: CSVGLAGGAETQYF; DNA: TGCAGCGTTGGCCTAGCGGGGGGGGCTGAGACCCAGTACTTC
D: -; V: TRBV20-1; size: -; J: TRBJ2-3; length: 14; CDR3: CSARDVAITDTQYF; DNA: TGCAGTGCTAGAGATGTTGCCATCACAGATACGCAGTATTTT
D: -; V: TRBV7-9; size: many; J: TRBJ2-2; length: 14; CDR3: CASTILPNTGELFF; DNA: TGTGCCAGCACCATACTCCCGAACACCGGGGAGCTGTTTTTT
D: -; V: TRBV3-1; size: few; J: TRBJ2-7; length: 14; CDR3: CASSQLASSYEQYF; DNA: TGTGCCAGCAGCCAGCTAGCTAGCTCCTACGAGCAGTACTTC
D: -; V: TRBV19; size: many; J: TRBJ1-1; length: 15; CDR3: CASSIGGRSNTEAFF; DNA: TGTGCCAGTAGTATCGGAGGACGGTCGAACACTGAAGCTTTCTTT
D: TRBD1; V: TRBV6-1; size: -; J: TRBJ1-2; length: 15; CDR3: CASSVNPTGDYGYTF; DNA: TGTGCCAGCTCAGTGAACCCTACAGGGGATTATGGCTACACCTTC
D: TRBD1; V: TRBV6-1; size: few; J: TRBJ2-7; length: 14; CDR3: CASRDRGLMGEQYF; DNA: TGTGCCAGCAGGGACAGGGGGCTTATGGGCGAGCAGTACTTC
D: -; V: TRBV7-9; size: -; J: TRBJ1-3; length: 15; CDR3: CASSLMVGAGNTIYF; DNA: TGTGCCAGCAGCTTAATGGTCGGGGCTGGAAACACCATATATTTT
D: TRBD1; V: TRBV28; size: many; J: TRBJ1-2; length: 14; CDR3: CASRSGQALYGYTF; DNA: TGTGCCAGCAGAAGCGGACAGGCCCTCTATGGCTACACCTTC
D: -; V: TRBV5-1; size: many; J: TRBJ2-2; length: 15; CDR3: CASSLATGNTGELFF; DNA: TGCGCCAGCAGCTTGGCTACAGGGAACACCGGGGAGCTGTTTTTT
D: -; V: TRBV20-1; size: many; J: TRBJ2-2; length: 15; CDR3: CSAFSRDAYTGELFF; DNA: TGCAGTGCCTTCTCCAGGGACGCTTACACCGGGGAGCTGTTTTTT
D: TRBD1; V: TRBV4-1; size: -; J: TRBJ1-2; length: 14; CDR3: CASSQAGGSYGYTF; DNA: TGCGCCAGCAGCCAAGCAGGGGGTTCCTATGGCTACACCTTC
D: -; V: TRBV2; size: many; J: TRBJ2-7; length: 13; CDR3: CASSIGESYEQYF; DNA: TGTGCCAGCAGTATCGGGGAATCCTACGAGCAGTACTTC
D: TRBD2; V: TRBV20-1; size: -; J: TRBJ2-1; length: 20; CDR3: CSARRTSGRGLGGSYNEQFF; DNA: TGCAGTGCTCGTAGGACTAGCGGGAGGGGGCTAGGGGGCTCCTACAATGAGCAGTTCTTC
D: -; V: TRBV15; size: -; J: TRBJ1-4; length: 15; CDR3: CATSRGGMQNEKLFF; DNA: TGTGCCACCAGCAGAGGAGGGATGCAGAATGAAAAACTGTTTTTT
D: -; V: TRBV28; size: many; J: TRBJ2-5; length: 14; CDR3: CASSLWQGPETQYF; DNA: TGTGCCAGCAGTTTATGGCAGGGCCCAGAGACCCAGTACTTC
D: -; V: TRBV11-2; size: -; J: TRBJ2-1; length: 18; CDR3: CASSLFSPYGTSYNEQFF; DNA: TGTGCCAGCAGCTTATTCTCCCCCTACGGGACCTCCTACAATGAGCAGTTCTTC
D: TRBD2; V: TRBV14; size: -; J: TRBJ2-2; length: 16; CDR3: CASSRGTSGRAEELFF; DNA: TGTGCCAGCAGCAGAGGGACTAGCGGGAGGGCCGAGGAGCTGTTTTTT
D: -; V: TRBV15; size: many; J: TRBJ2-1; length: 14; CDR3: CATSRDLGGHEQFF; DNA: TGTGCCACCAGCAGAGATCTGGGGGGGCATGAGCAGTTCTTC